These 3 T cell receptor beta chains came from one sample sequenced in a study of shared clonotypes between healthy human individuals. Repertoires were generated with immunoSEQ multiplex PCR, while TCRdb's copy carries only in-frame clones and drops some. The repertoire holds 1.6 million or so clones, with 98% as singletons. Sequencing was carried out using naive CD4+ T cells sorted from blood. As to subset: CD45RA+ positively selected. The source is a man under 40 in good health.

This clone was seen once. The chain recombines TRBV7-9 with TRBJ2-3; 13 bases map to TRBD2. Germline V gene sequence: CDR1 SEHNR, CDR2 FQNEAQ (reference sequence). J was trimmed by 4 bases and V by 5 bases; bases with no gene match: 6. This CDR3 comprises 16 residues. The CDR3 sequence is CASSPGTSGNADTQYF. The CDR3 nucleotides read TGTGCCAGCAGCCCGGGGACTAGCGGGAACGCAGATACGCAGTATTTT.

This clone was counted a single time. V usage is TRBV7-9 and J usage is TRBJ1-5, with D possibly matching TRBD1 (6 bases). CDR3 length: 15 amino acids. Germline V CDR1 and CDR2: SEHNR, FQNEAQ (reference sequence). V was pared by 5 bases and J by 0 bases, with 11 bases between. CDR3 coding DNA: TGTGCCAGCAGCACGGACAGAGATAGCAATCAGCCCCAGCATTTT. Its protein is CASSTDRDSNQPQHF.

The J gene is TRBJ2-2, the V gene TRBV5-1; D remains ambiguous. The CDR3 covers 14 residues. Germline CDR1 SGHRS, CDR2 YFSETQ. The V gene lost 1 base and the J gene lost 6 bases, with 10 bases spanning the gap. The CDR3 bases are TGCGCCAGCAGCTTGAACCATATTGCCGGGGAGCTGTTTTTT. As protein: CASSLNHIAGELFF.